This T cell receptor (beta chain) was sequenced in a study of regulatory T cells in long-lasting Graves disease. CDR3-region Arm-PCR and iRepertoire HTBI primers produced the TCR beta libraries. TCRdb re-called the multiplex PCR reads with MiXCR, one entry per CDR3 protein. Of some 400,000 distinct CDR3 sequences in the sample, 14% to 15% were seen once. Whole-study results and caveats: Reduced TCR diversity was observed in persistent Graves' patients versus newly diagnosed patients.

Time point here: newly diagnosed GD, antithyroid drugs for less than 3 months. PBMCs provided the RNA from which the TCR library was made. This clonotype was observed at least ten times. Its antigen is still unknown. This CDR3 is built from 15 residues. V lost 3 bases, J lost 8 bases, and 6 bases stayed unmatched. The germline gives CDR1 MNHEY, CDR2 SMNVEV (reference sequence). This sample also appeared in a second study, on T cells in Graves' hyperthyroidism and ophthalmopathy. From that paper: The TCR CDR3 first-round RT-PCR relied on the HTBI primer set.

The source material was peripheral blood mononuclear cells (PBMCs), sampled at new diagnosis, from a patient treated with antithyroid drugs. This receptor was taken from a woman in her 30s with Graves disease. This chain links TRBV27 with TRBJ1-5; 11 positions match TRBD1. The DNA for the CDR3 is TGTGCCAGCAGTTTCCGGACAGGGGGCGCCGAGCCCCAGCATTTT. Its translation: CASSFRTGGAEPQHF.